Below, 23 T cell receptor beta chains from the same sample are listed, as sequenced in a study of blood T cell repertoires in COVID-19. The data were produced by immunoSEQ multiplex PCR, yet TCRdb's version contains in-frame clones alone and is incomplete. In the table there are a few hundred thousand clones, 84% of which are singletons. Sequenced material: peripheral blood. These receptor sequences come from a person aged 65-85 years with COVID-19, enrolled during active disease.

The rearrangement links TRBV3-1 (or the pseudogene TRBV3-2) to TRBJ2-5, with TRBD1 matching 10 bases. The CDR3 is 14 residues long. The V and J ends lost 3 bases and 7 bases, in that order; junction bases with no gene match: 5. Germline CDR1 and CDR2: LGHDT and YNNKEL (reference sequence). CDR3 sequence (DNA): TGTGCCAGCAGCCAGACAGGGGGCGTTTCGACCCAGTACTTC. Residues: CASSQTGGVSTQYF.

This chain uses TRBV9 with TRBJ2-6; possible D gene TRBD1, 5 bases. The germline V and J ends were trimmed by 2 bases and 4 bases, with 10 bases remaining between them. Germline CDR1 and CDR2: SGDLS and YYNGEE. The CDR3 is 15 residues long. The CDR3 here is CASSVRQTGANVLTF. As DNA, the CDR3 is TGTGCCAGCAGCGTTAGACAGACCGGGGCCAACGTCCTGACTTTC.

This rearrangement joins TRBV2 to TRBJ2-2; D remains unclear. The CDR3 consists of 13 residues. The germline V gene encodes CDR1 SNHLY and CDR2 FYNNEI. V shed 3 bases and J shed 6 bases, with 8 bases lying between them. CDR3 residues: CASSDYSPGELFF. DNA of the CDR3: TGTGCCAGCAGTGATTATAGTCCCGGGGAGCTGTTTTTT.

The chain has TRBV6-2 or TRBV6-3 and TRBJ2-5, with D possibly being TRBD1 (5 bases). This CDR3 region has 17 residues. Trimming took 0 bases from V and 6 from J, leaving 20 bases between them. Germline V gene data show CDR1 as MNHEY and CDR2 as SVGEGT. CDR3 loop: CASSYSDQGLRVKTQYF. CDR3 DNA: TGTGCCAGCAGTTACTCGGACCAGGGTTTAAGAGTAAAGACCCAGTACTTC.

The J gene is TRBJ1-6, the V gene TRBV5-8; no definite D call. The CDR3 is 13 amino acids. Germline V lookup: CDR1 SGHTS, CDR2 YDEGEE. V dropped 4 bases and J dropped 9 bases, with 11 bases sitting between them. The CDR3 region has the DNA TGTGCCAGCAGCGAACGGAGCCGTTCACCCCTCCACTTT. It encodes CASSERSRSPLHF.

V is TRBV14 and J is TRBJ2-2; 11 bases are shared with TRBD2. The CDR3 runs to 17 residues. The J segment lost 7 bases and the V segment lost 3 bases, leaving 10 bases of the junction unmatched. The V gene's germline CDR1 is SGHDN and CDR2 FVKESK. CDR3 region: CASSHLAGGVASGELFF. The DNA for the CDR3 is TGTGCCAGCAGCCATCTAGCGGGGGGAGTTGCCAGCGGGGAGCTGTTTTTT.

This chain connects TRBV4-3 to TRBJ2-3; 9 positions agree with TRBD2. V dropped 0 bases and J dropped 2; count of bases not matched to a gene: 12. The length of the CDR3 is 19 residues. CDR1 is LGHNA and CDR2 is YSLEER in the germline V gene. CDR3 amino acids: CASSQDFPPSGAPTDTQYF. The DNA for the CDR3 is TGCGCCAGCAGCCAAGATTTCCCCCCTAGCGGGGCACCCACAGATACGCAGTATTTT.

The chain recombines TRBV5-5 with TRBJ2-1, with TRBD1 matching over 12 bases. J lost 8 bases, V lost 8 bases, and 11 bases had no gene match. This CDR3 has 15 residues. Germline loops: CDR1 SGHKS, CDR2 YYEKEE (reference sequence). This CDR3 is CASDQPGQGAYEQFF. The CDR3 DNA sequence: TGTGCCAGTGATCAACCGGGACAGGGGGCCTATGAGCAGTTCTTC. Based on the CDR3 plus reference TRBV5-5 and TRBJ2-1, the full variable domain is DAGVTQSPTHLIKTRGQQVTLRCSPISGHKSVSWYQQVLGQGPQFIFQYYEKEERGRGNFPDRFSARQFPNYSSELNVNALLLGDSALYLCASDQPGQGAYEQFFGPGTRLTVL.

In its sample, this clone was seen a few times. The chain uses TRBV19 and TRBJ1-3; D remains unclear. Trimming shortened V by 6 bases and J by 0 bases, and 6 bases separated the two germline ends. The CDR3 contains 13 residues. Germline CDR1 is LNHDA and CDR2 is SQIVND (reference sequence). CDR3 loop: CASSTISGNTIYF. CDR3 coding DNA: TGTGCCAGTAGCACTATCTCTGGAAACACCATATATTTT.

The chain carries TRBV5-1 and TRBJ1-1, with 7 bases aligning to TRBD1. This CDR3 contains 18 residues. Germline assignment: CDR1 SGHRS and CDR2 YFSETQ. The V gene end was trimmed by 3 bases and the J gene end by 0 bases; junction bases not matched to a gene: 14. The CDR3 sequence is CASSWKPPGGRMNTEAFF. CDR3 DNA sequence: TGCGCCAGCAGCTGGAAACCCCCAGGGGGTAGGATGAACACTGAAGCTTTCTTT.

The chain uses TRBV21-1 and TRBJ2-7; the table's D call, TRBD1, has no DNA check behind it. TRBV21-1 is labeled a pseudogene. The CDR3 is 16 residues long. The CDR3 bases are TGTGCCAGCAGCAACACCAAAGGGGACAGTATCAACGAGCAGTACTTC. Translating gives CASSNTKGDSINEQYF.

The chain links TRBV28 to TRBJ1-4; no definite D call. Trimming pared 3 bases from V and 8 bases from J, leaving 13 bases between. This CDR3 spans 14 amino acids. Germline CDR1 is MDHEN and CDR2 is SYDVKM. CDR3: CASSFLLRSEKLFF. In DNA form, the CDR3 reads TGTGCCAGCAGTTTCCTTCTTAGGAGCGAAAAACTGTTTTTT.

This chain links TRBV9 with TRBJ2-7; a weak D match, TRBD1 (5 bases). CDR3 size: 14 residues. With 0 bases removed from V and 6 bases from J, the gap between germline ends came to 13 bases. The germline CDR1 and CDR2 sequences are SGDLS and YYNGEE. The CDR3 nucleotides read TGTGCCAGCAGCGTAGAGGGGCTGGGGATCGAGCAGTACTTC. Its translation: CASSVEGLGIEQYF.

This sequence joins TRBV15 and TRBJ1-5, with D maybe TRBD1 (5 bases). Germline-derived CDR1 and CDR2 are LNHNV and YYDKDF (reference sequence). V lost 5 bases to trimming and J lost 7 bases, with 15 bases between them. The CDR3 is 14 residues long. The CDR3 DNA reads as TGTGCCACCAGCTTCCAGAGGGGAGGGCAGCCCCAGCATTTT. This translates into CATSFQRGGQPQHF.

CDR3 protein: CASSRTTGGNQPQHF. CDR3 sequence (DNA): TGTGCCAGCAGTCGAACGACAGGGGGTAATCAGCCCCAGCATTTT. This sequence joins TRBV28 and TRBJ1-5, with 9 positions matching TRBD1. The V and J ends lost 5 bases and 4 bases, in that order; junction bases with no gene match: 6. Germline CDR1 and CDR2: MDHEN and SYDVKM. This CDR3 is 15 amino acids long.

This chain uses TRBV7-9 with TRBJ2-2, with a tentative D call TRBD1 (6 bases). Trimming pared 5 bases from V and 0 bases from J, leaving 13 bases between. The CDR3 loop spans 16 amino acids. Germline V gene lookup returns CDR1 SEHNR and CDR2 FQNEAQ (reference sequence). Here the CDR3 reads CASSPRQAPNTGELFF. The CDR3 DNA follows: TGTGCCAGCAGCCCGAGACAGGCGCCGAACACCGGGGAGCTGTTTTTT.

The chain has TRBV6-2 or TRBV6-3 and TRBJ2-3; TRBD2 matches 11 bases. CDR3 length: 22 residues. V gave up 6 bases and J gave up 2 bases; unmatched junction bases: 25. Germline V gene data show CDR1 as MNHEY and CDR2 as SVGEGT. CDR3 region: CASSPIAGLSLAGGKNTDTQYF. The CDR3 DNA reads as TGTGCCAGCAGCCCTATCGCGGGGCTGTCCCTAGCGGGAGGCAAAAACACAGATACGCAGTATTTT.

This chain uses TRBV11-2 with TRBJ1-2; 7 bases are shared with TRBD1. The CDR3 length is 15 residues. J was trimmed by 7 bases and V by 1 base; bases with no gene match: 9. CDR1 is SGHAT and CDR2 is FQNNGV in the germline V gene. DNA for the CDR3: TGTGCCAGCAGCTTAGGAAACAGGGGAGGCTTTGGCTACACCTTC. Translated, it gives CASSLGNRGGFGYTF.

J is TRBJ1-5 and V is TRBV30, with a possible D match to TRBD1 (6 bases). The germline gives CDR1 GTSNPN, CDR2 SVGIG (reference sequence). The CDR3 extends over 15 amino acids. V lost 2 bases, J lost 1 base, and 12 bases lay in between. CDR3 nucleotides: TGTGCCTGGAGTAAGGATAGGGGGAGCAATCAGCCCCAGCATTTT. Amino acid sequence: CAWSKDRGSNQPQHF.

This rearrangement joins TRBV11-2 to TRBJ1-1; TRBD1 is a possible D gene (5 bases). Germline V CDR1 and CDR2: SGHAT, FQNNGV. V was clipped by 0 bases and J by 5 bases, with 19 bases between them. The CDR3 extends over 17 amino acids. The CDR3 loop reads CASSLEGVRLVSTEAFF. For the CDR3, the DNA is TGTGCCAGCAGCTTAGAAGGGGTCCGCCTTGTCAGTACTGAAGCTTTCTTT.

The J gene is TRBJ1-1, the V gene TRBV7-9; D not certain. CDR1 is SEHNR, CDR2 FQNEAQ, per germline (reference sequence). Trimming removed 4 bases at V and 1 base at J, with 10 bases between. The CDR3 contains 14 residues. CDR3 in DNA: TGTGCCAGCAGCTGGCGGGGAAGGAACACTGAAGCTTTCTTT. Its protein product is CASSWRGRNTEAFF.

The rearrangement links TRBV3-1 (or the pseudogene TRBV3-2) to TRBJ1-6; D gene ambiguous. Trimming shortened V by 6 bases and J by 2 bases, and 8 bases separated the two germline ends. The CDR3 is made up of 14 amino acids. CDR1 and CDR2 from the germline V gene are LGHDT and YNNKEL (reference sequence). The CDR3 nucleotides are TGTGCCAGCAGTAGCGACACCTATAATTCACCCCTCCACTTT. This encodes CASSSDTYNSPLHF.

J is TRBJ2-2 and V is TRBV9, with 10 positions matching TRBD1. Germline CDR1 and CDR2: SGDLS and YYNGEE. Trimming took 4 bases from V and 7 from J; bases not matched to a gene: 10. The CDR3 length is 16 residues. The CDR3 DNA reads as TGTGCCAGCAGCCCACAGACAGGGGGCAGCGTCGGGGAGCTGTTTTTT. This codes for CASSPQTGGSVGELFF.